These 7 T cell receptor beta chains were all obtained from the same sample, sequenced in a study of beta chain features in type 1 diabetes (dated by TCRdb to between 2018 and 2020). The antigens these receptors bind are not known. The library came from the immunoSEQ multiplex PCR assay. The entire isolated RNA was reverse transcribed using the High Capacity cDNA Reverse Transcription Kit, and thus expressed TCRB transcripts were sequenced. In its TCRdb copy, this immuneACCESS table keeps in-frame sequences only and misses some clones. Where compared with another copy, unresolved V genes explain less than half of these, and the others have no known cause. Counted in this sample were hundreds of thousands of clones; more than 13% of them appeared once. The ten largest clones add up to just under 0.04% of the sample. Results the study describes overall, beyond this receptor: A moderate but significant shortening of TCRB CDR3 length was observed in type 1 diabetes patients in all four CD4+ subsets.

Sequencing input: naive CD4+ T cells from blood. This sample's cell subset or site label indicates: true naive CD4+ T cells. These TCRs come from a man between 18 and 35 years old with type 1 diabetes.

The gene calls are TRBV2 and TRBJ2-1; the D call may be TRBD1 or TRBD2 (5 bases each). Trimming left V 6 bases short and J 4 bases short, with 10 bases between. The CDR3 is 13 residues long. Germline V gene lookup returns CDR1 SNHLY and CDR2 FYNNEI. The CDR3 bases are TGTGCCAGCAGAGACGGGACGTACAATGAGCAGTTCTTC. This encodes CASRDGTYNEQFF.

A few counts support this clone. The chain employs TRBV7-6 and TRBJ2-3; 7 bases align to TRBD1. V lost 5 bases, J lost 4 bases, and 6 bases stayed unmatched. Per germline, CDR1 SGHVS and CDR2 FNYEAQ. The CDR3 loop spans 14 amino acids. For the CDR3, the DNA is TGTGCCAGCAGCCCCTCGGGACAGCCAGATACGCAGTATTTT. It is translated as CASSPSGQPDTQYF.

This chain uses TRBV14 with TRBJ1-1; a possible D gene is TRBD1 (5 bases). The CDR3 spans 14 residues. Trimming pared 6 bases from V and 4 bases from J, leaving 15 bases between. Germline V lookup: CDR1 SGHDN, CDR2 FVKESK. CDR3 coding DNA: TGTGCCAGCAGGCTAGGGGCGAAGCGCACTGAAGCTTTCTTT. Its translation is CASRLGAKRTEAFF.

This chain uses TRBV21-1 with TRBJ2-7. TRBV21-1 is tagged as a pseudogene. This CDR3 is 15 amino acids long. CDR3 in amino acids: CASSKAQGLSYEQYF. DNA for the CDR3: TGTGCCAGCAGCAAAGCCCAAGGGCTCTCCTACGAGCAGTACTTC.

This clone was observed a handful of times. The V gene is TRBV28, the J gene TRBJ2-5; D tentatively fits TRBD1 or TRBD2 (5 bases each). V lost 6 bases, J lost 4 bases, and 18 bases lay in between. This CDR3 contains 15 residues. Germline CDR1 MDHEN, CDR2 SYDVKM. The CDR3 DNA follows: TGTGCCAGCAGCCCTCCCGCTTCAGGGAGAGAGACCCAGTACTTC. It specifies CASSPPASGRETQYF. The full variable domain, in which reference TRBV28 and TRBJ2-5 provide the parts outside the CDR3, is DVKVTQSSRYLVKRTGEKVFLECVQDMDHENMFWYRQDPGLGLRLIYFSYDVKMKEKGDIPEGYSVSREKKERFSLILESASTNQTSMYLCASSPPASGRETQYFGPGTRLLVL.

The table lists this clone with a few counts. The chain has TRBV14 and TRBJ2-2, with D tentatively TRBD1 (6 bases). V lost 4 bases and J 6 bases, leaving 12 bases between the germline ends. This CDR3 contains 14 residues. Germline CDR1 is SGHDN and CDR2 is FVKESK. CDR3 nucleotides: TGTGCCAGCAGCCCCACAGGGTTCGCCGGGGAGCTGTTTTTT. Amino acids: CASSPTGFAGELFF.

V is TRBV6-5 and J is TRBJ2-7; 8 bases line up with TRBD1. Germline V gene lookup returns CDR1 MNHEY and CDR2 SVGAGI. With V trimmed by 2 bases and J by 7 bases, 7 bases remained unmatched. The CDR3 totals 14 residues. The CDR3 DNA reads TGTGCCAGCAGTTACCTCGGACAGGGAGGAGAGCAGTACTTC. Translated, it gives CASSYLGQGGEQYF.